Listed below are T cell receptor beta chains from one sample, sequenced in a study of control samples from healthy donors and cancer patients. Using immunoSEQ multiplex PCR, the repertoire was profiled, and TCRdb retains in-frame clones only, with some absent. Here the sample spans over 150,000 clones, about nine tenths being singletons. Sequenced input: blood. These receptors were taken from a woman in her thirties or forties in good health. The CDR3 runs from the conserved cysteine through the conserved F or W. The D gene is left open where the match is weak. Rows give clone size only sometimes, using once, few, many, or a class for an expanded clone.

d_call,clone_size,j_call,v_call,cdr3_nt,cdr3_aa
NA,NA,TRBJ2-2,TRBV3-1/TRBV3-2,TGTGCCAGCAGCCGGACAGTCAACACCGGGGAGCTGTTTTTT,CASSRTVNTGELFF
TRBD1,NA,TRBJ2-7,TRBV5-6,TGTGCCAGCAGCTTACAGGGGCTGGCCTACGAGCAGTACTTC,CASSLQGLAYEQYF
NA,NA,TRBJ2-1,TRBV3-1/TRBV3-2,TGTGCCAGCAGCCAAGATTCGGGGTTTATTGAGCAGTTCTTC,CASSQDSGFIEQFF
TRBD1,NA,TRBJ1-2,TRBV6-5,TGTGCCAGCAGTTTGGACAGGGTGAGGGGCTACACCTTC,CASSLDRVRGYTF
TRBD2,NA,TRBJ2-1,TRBV5-1,TGCGCCAGCAGCCACCGACTAGCGGAATCCTACAATGAGCAGTTCTTC,CASSHRLAESYNEQFF
NA,once,TRBJ1-1,TRBV5-1,TGCGCCAGCAGCTCCTCCGGGGGACTCACTGAAGCTTTCTTT,CASSSSGGLTEAFF
NA,NA,TRBJ2-3,TRBV6-4,TGTGCCAGCAGTGCTCGCACAGATACGCAGTATTTT,CASSARTDTQYF
NA,NA,TRBJ1-3,TRBV10-1,TGCGCCAGCAGTGAGTCCGGTTCTGGAAACACCATATATTTT,CASSESGSGNTIYF
NA,once,TRBJ1-6,TRBV9,TGTGCCAGCAGCGTAGGTGGCAACTCCTATAATTCACCCCTCCACTTT,CASSVGGNSYNSPLHF
TRBD1,few,TRBJ2-3,TRBV7-9,TGTGCCAGCAGCTTAGCCAACAGGGGGCACACAGATACGCAGTATTTT,CASSLANRGHTDTQYF
NA,NA,TRBJ2-2,TRBV19,TGTGCCAGTCGCTTAAGGGCGGGCGGGGAGCTGTTTTTT,CASRLRAGGELFF
NA,NA,TRBJ2-7,TRBV12-3/TRBV12-4,TGTGCCAGCTCCCCGGACTTTACCGAGCAGTACTTC,CASSPDFTEQYF
NA,NA,TRBJ2-5,TRBV3-1/TRBV3-2,TGTGCCAGCAGCCGGACTCGGGAGACCCAGTACTTC,CASSRTRETQYF
TRBD1,NA,TRBJ2-1,TRBV5-1,TGCGCCAGCAGCTTGTTAAACAGGGGTAGTCTCAATGAGCAGTTCTTC,CASSLLNRGSLNEQFF
TRBD2,NA,TRBJ2-7,TRBV5-4,TGTGCCAGCAGCTTGACTAGCGGGGGGGCCGGTGTTTACGAGCAGTACTTC,CASSLTSGGAGVYEQYF
NA,NA,TRBJ1-6,TRBV19,TGTGCCAGTAGTCCTGTCCGGGGAACGGATTCACCCCTCCACTTT,CASSPVRGTDSPLHF
NA,NA,TRBJ1-1,TRBV15,TGTGCCACCAGCCGAGGGGGGAACACTGAAGCTTTCTTT,CATSRGGNTEAFF
TRBD2,NA,TRBJ2-3,TRBV5-8,TGTGCCAGCAGCTTGGCTAGCGGGGCAAGCACAGATACGCAGTATTTT,CASSLASGASTDTQYF
TRBD1,NA,TRBJ1-3,TRBV5-7,TGTGCCAGCAGCCTGACAGGGGCTGGAAACACCATATATTTT,CASSLTGAGNTIYF
NA,NA,TRBJ2-1,TRBV29-1,TGCAGCGCGGGGACCTCCTACAATGAGCAGTTCTTC,CSAGTSYNEQFF
NA,once,TRBJ2-7,TRBV6-1,TGTGCCAGCAGTGAATATGCCAGCCACTACGAGCAGTACTTC,CASSEYASHYEQYF
NA,NA,TRBJ2-4,TRBV27,TGTGCCAGCAGTTTAGCAGGGGCCAAAAACATTCAGTACTTC,CASSLAGAKNIQYF
NA,NA,TRBJ2-5,TRBV3-1/TRBV3-2,TGTGCCAGCAGCCAAAGGCTTGGGGAGACCCAGTACTTC,CASSQRLGETQYF
TRBD2,NA,TRBJ2-3,TRBV2,TGTGCCAGCAGATTAGCGGGGTTCGGAGATACGCAGTATTTT,CASRLAGFGDTQYF
TRBD1,few,TRBJ1-6,TRBV7-8,TGTGCCAGCATCCAGGGGGGGGCCAATTCACCCCTCCACTTT,CASIQGGANSPLHF